This T cell receptor beta chain is from a study of T cell changes during pregnancy in multiple sclerosis. Clones were sequenced by immunoSEQ multiplex PCR, and TCRdb holds only the in-frame ones, with some missing. There are more than 55,000 clones in the sample; approximately 90% occur only once, and 3% to 4% lies in the top ten. The length of the CDR3 is 16 residues. Germline V CDR1 and CDR2: LGHNT, FRNRAP. V dropped 5 bases and J dropped 5; count of bases not matched to a gene: 8. Source: peripheral blood, taken after pregnancy. The chain carries TRBV12-5 and TRBJ2-5; 13 positions agree with TRBD2. This receptor was identified in a female donor in good health, enrolled as a control in a pregnancy study. CDR3 DNA: TGTGCTAGTGGTCCTGGGACTAGCGGGACGCGGGAGACCCAGTACTTC. Amino acid sequence: CASGPGTSGTRETQYF.